The 11 T cell receptor beta chains below all came from one sample that was sequenced in a study of blood T cell repertoires in COVID-19. Profiling relied on immunoSEQ multiplex PCR, and the TCRdb table lists in-frame clones only, not all of them. The repertoire consists of some 250,000 clones, with about four fifths occurring once and the leading ten covering 6.5% to 8.5%. Sequences were obtained from peripheral blood. These receptors were obtained from a woman of 80 years or more with COVID-19, enrolled during active disease.

The V gene is TRBV20-1, the J gene TRBJ2-7, with a tentative D call TRBD2 (5 bases). From germline, CDR1 is DFQATT and CDR2 SNEGSKA (reference sequence). V was cut by 3 bases and J by 3 bases, with 12 bases left in between. This CDR3 is 13 amino acids long. DNA for the CDR3: TGCAGTGCTAGTGGGCGGGCCAACTACGAGCAGTACTTC. This sequence encodes CSASGRANYEQYF.

In this sample, this clone turned up a few times. The chain is built from TRBV4-3 and TRBJ1-2; TRBD1 matches at 7 bases. The germline CDR1 and CDR2 sequences are LGHNA and YSLEER. The CDR3 spans 15 residues. Trimming cost V 6 bases and J 2 bases; bases outside gene matches: 9. The CDR3 protein is CASRQTLQGNYGYTF. DNA of the CDR3: TGCGCCAGCAGACAAACCTTACAGGGGAACTATGGCTACACCTTC.

The chain carries TRBV6-1 and TRBJ2-5; possible D gene TRBD1, 5 bases. Trimming took off 3 bases at V and 5 bases at J, with 10 bases between the two ends. The CDR3 is made up of 13 amino acids. The germline gives CDR1 MNHNS, CDR2 SASEGT. The CDR3 region has the DNA TGTGCCAGCAGTGAGGGGCTTGCTGAGACCCAGTACTTC. Translated: CASSEGLAETQYF.

This clone was seen a single time. CDR3 sequence reads: CAWTLNYGYTF. The CDR3 bases are TGTGCCTGGACGCTAAACTATGGCTACACCTTC. V and J are TRBV30 and TRBJ1-2; D gene uncertain. The length of the CDR3 is 11 residues. Germline V gene lookup returns CDR1 GTSNPN and CDR2 SVGIG (reference sequence). V lost 4 bases and J lost 2, with 5 bases in between. The full variable domain, completed using reference TRBV30 and TRBJ1-2, is SQTIHQWPATLVQPVGSPLSLECTVEGTSNPNLYWYRQAAGRGLQLLFYSVGIGQISSEVPQNLSASRPQDRQFILSSKKLLLSDSGFYLCAWTLNYGYTFGSGTRLTVV.

This clone showed up just once. V and J are TRBV6-2 or TRBV6-3 and TRBJ1-6; D is undetermined. CDR1 MNHEY and CDR2 SVGEGT come from the germline V gene. CDR3 length: 15 residues. V lost 2 bases to trimming and J lost 6 bases, with 11 bases between them. The CDR3 sequence: CASSYGPQPNSPLHF. Written as DNA, the CDR3 is TGTGCCAGCAGTTACGGGCCTCAGCCTAATTCACCCCTCCACTTT.

The chain recombines TRBV28 with TRBJ1-6; 8 bases agree with TRBD1. The CDR3 contains 15 residues. Trimming at V came to 6 bases and at J to 12 bases, leaving 13 bases not matched to a gene. Germline lookup yields CDR1 MDHEN and CDR2 SYDVKM. CDR3 protein: CASRHVPDRALPLHF. CDR3 DNA sequence: TGTGCCAGCAGACACGTACCGGACAGGGCTTTACCCCTCCACTTT.

The chain uses TRBV11-1 and TRBJ2-1; no clear D. Germline loops: CDR1 SGHAT, CDR2 FQDESV (reference sequence). CDR3 length: 12 residues. The V end was cut by 5 bases, the J end by 8 bases, with 10 bases between. The DNA for the CDR3 is TGTGCCAGCAGCCCCAACAGAGATGAGCAGTTCTTC. Protein sequence: CASSPNRDEQFF.

The J gene is TRBJ2-7, the V gene TRBV18, with unresolved D. Trimming cost V 4 bases and J 0 bases, with 10 bases left between them. The germline CDR1 and CDR2 sequences are KGHSH and LQKENI. The CDR3 consists of 14 residues. In DNA, the CDR3 is TGTGCCAGCTCACGGGCAGGTGGCTCCTACGAGCAGTACTTC. This encodes CASSRAGGSYEQYF.

This chain links TRBV5-4 with TRBJ1-2; D not certain. V lost 4 bases and J 3 bases, leaving 10 bases between the germline ends. CDR3 length: 13 amino acids. Germline loops: CDR1 SGHNT, CDR2 YYREEE (reference sequence). The CDR3 bases are TGTGCCAGCAGCCTCCGCGCGGACTATGGCTACACCTTC. Amino acids: CASSLRADYGYTF.

The genes are TRBV11-1 and TRBJ1-2; perhaps TRBD1 as D (5 bases). CDR1 is SGHAT and CDR2 is FQDESV in the germline V gene (reference sequence). The CDR3 extends over 12 amino acids. With 4 bases removed from V and 5 bases from J, the gap between germline ends came to 8 bases. The CDR3 loop is CASSSGGYGYTF. DNA for the CDR3: TGTGCCAGCAGCTCCGGGGGGTATGGCTACACCTTC.

V is TRBV7-2 and J is TRBJ1-4; TRBD1 matches at 7 bases. The V gene end was trimmed by 2 bases and the J gene end by 4 bases; junction bases not matched to a gene: 4. In germline, CDR1 is SGHTA, CDR2 FQGNSA. This CDR3 region has 15 residues. The CDR3 is CASSLRGRNNEKLFF. The CDR3 nucleotides read TGTGCCAGCAGCTTAAGGGGGCGTAATAATGAAAAACTGTTTTTT.